This TCR beta chain was observed in a study of T cell responses to AZD1222 COVID-19 vaccine (dated by TCRdb to the early 2020s). Regarding the research as a whole: AZD1222 recipients with second doses at about 4 weeks or about 12 weeks were pooled, because spike-specific TCR depth and breadth did not differ between schedules. TCR sequencing was performed for 230 to 250 trial participants, of whom around 200 were given two doses of AZD1222 and around 25 were given two doses of MenACWY control vaccine. Trial participants were enrolled by age into subgroups of 18-55, 56-69 and 70-plus years, and roughly 150, 30 and 60 TCR-sequenced participants, respectively, were included in these subgroups. Paper-wide results and their limitations: Only six or seven AZD1222 recipients were SARS-CoV-2 seropositive at baseline, limiting conclusions about previously exposed vaccinees. Participants were mostly white British and included more females than males, and it was suggested by the authors that clonal diversity may have been underestimated. A significant rise in spike-specific TCR breadth and depth was observed after two AZD1222 doses relative to day 0 and relative to MenACWY recipients. The whole spike protein was spanned by vaccine-associated CD4 TCRs, and dominant responses were seen in regions 160-218 and 743-854. Epitopes outside the regions mutated in the B.1.351 and B.1.1.7 variants were reportedly recognized by nearly half of the unique spike-specific TCRs. The 56-69-year group was small, and its depth increase did not reach significance, likely because of low power. Because no day 14 peak-response samples were available, repertoires were characterized only after the peak T cell response.

The CDR3 regions of human TCRbeta chains were subjected to immunosequencing. Per the original workflow: TCRs in the repertoires were matched against a reference library of SARS-CoV-2-specific TCRs that had been generated with the MIRA antigen-specificity platform. Breadth was defined as the fraction of unique TCRs that were SARS-CoV-2-associated, and depth was defined as the fraction of total T cells that were SARS-CoV-2-associated. Using the MIRA data, each spike-specific TCR was assigned both to the spike region to which the TCR was reactive and to a CD4 or CD8 class. Log10-transformed breadth and depth values were compared by one-way ANOVA with Sidak's multiple comparisons tests. TCRdb carries this immuneACCESS record with in-frame sequences only. Its versions omit some clonotypes, under half of them owing to an unresolved V gene in the studies checked, with the rest unexplained. The DNA gave D and trimming, while V, J and clone size come from that table. For this sample the table gives approximately 76,000 clones, of which about 82% were detected only once. The ten top clones hold approximately 2.9% of the sample.

Notes on this clone: Its antigen has not been determined. It has no much larger one-base neighbor in the sample; base qualities were not kept.

This sample's time point label indicates: baseline before first vaccination. Vaccinee samples were obtained from the UK trials COV001 and COV002, which included a single-blind randomized controlled phase 2/3 trial of AZD1222 (ChAdOx1 nCoV-19) in healthy adults. Trial participant PBMC samples were collected at day 0 and day 28 after the second dose for TCRbeta chain sequencing. From its cysteine to its phenylalanine, the CDR3 spans 12 amino acids. Kept here is only the CDR3 DNA, which spans 36 bases and is read in frame from base 1. The germline V gene supplies CDR1 SGHAT and CDR2 FQNNGV. Deletion took 4 bases off V and 16 bases off J, with a span of 17 bases between the germline ends.

The rearranged chain carries TRBV11-2 and TRBJ2-1; matching of 5 bases hints at TRBD2 as the D gene. Sequencing used peripheral blood, obtained on day 0 of AZD1222 vaccination. The clonotype comes from an adult in good health. The CDR3 reads as follows: CASSSGGSERFF. The DNA sequence reads TGTGCCAGCAGCTCGGGCGGGTCCGAGCGCTTCTTC.